The sequence of this T cell receptor beta chain was determined in a study of blood T cell repertoires in COVID-19. V lost 5 bases to trimming and J lost 5 bases; unmatched junction nucleotides: 6. The CDR3 consists of 13 residues. CDR1 is SGHRS, CDR2 YFSETQ, per germline. Sequenced by immunoSEQ multiplex PCR; TCRdb stores in-frame clones only, minus some. The table shows about 37,000 clones, with around nine tenths occurring only once. Sequencing used peripheral blood. The chain joins TRBV5-1 to TRBJ2-7; 8 nucleotides align to TRBD2. The source is a man between 60 and 70 years old with active COVID-19. CDR3 protein: CASRKIGGDEQYF. In nucleotides, the CDR3 is TGCGCCAGCAGAAAAATCGGGGGGGACGAGCAGTACTTC.